This T cell receptor (beta chain) was obtained from a study of shared clonotypes between healthy human individuals. Overall study results and limits: Clonotypes not shared had lower generation probabilities than those common to all four donors. Estimated richness values were generally larger in naive subsets than in memory subsets.

Adult Caucasians living in Nashville, Tennessee made up all of the donors. The ends lost 0 bases at V and 2 bases at J; junction bases unmatched: 7. There are 17 residues in the CDR3. CDR1 and CDR2 from the germline V gene are LGHNA and YSLEER. To note about this clone: The antigen is unknown.

Methods used by the authors: From ImmunoSEQ came sequences covering only the junction and carrying no quality scores, so filtering differed. Using immunoSEQ multiplex PCR, the repertoire was profiled, and TCRdb retains in-frame clones only, with some absent. The V and J calls and clone size are taken from that table; D and trimming were inferred from the DNA. The sample consists of some 1,400,000 clones, approximately 96% of them appearing once. This TCR derives from a man between 25 and 39 years old in good health. The material sequenced was naive CD4+ T cells sorted from blood. As to subset: CD45RA+ positively selected. The chain is built from TRBV4-3 and TRBJ1-1, with TRBD1 identical over 9 bases. Here the CDR3 DNA reads TGCGCCAGCAGCCAAGATAAGGGGGACAGGGTAAACACTGAAGCTTTCTTT. Amino acid sequence: CASSQDKGDRVNTEAFF.